One sample yielded the 5 T cell receptor beta chains listed below, sequenced in a study of T cells in Graves' hyperthyroidism and ophthalmopathy. There were TCR beta CDR3 regions amplified from RNA transcripts. The HTBI primer set was used in a first-round RT-PCR of the TCR CDR3. Each CDR3 protein gets one entry after TCRdb re-called the multiplex PCR reads with MiXCR. The sample records around 600,000 distinct CDR3 sequences, 12% to 15% being singletons. What was sequenced was blood. These receptors all come from a woman aged 18 to 35 with Graves' ophthalmopathy.

In its sample, this clonotype was seen a few times. The gene calls are TRBV24-1 and TRBJ2-1; TRBD2 aligns across 13 bases. Unmatched junction bases numbered 10, after V lost 8 bases and J lost 7 bases. The CDR3 consists of 16 residues. Germline V gives CDR1 KGHDR, CDR2 SFDVKD. In DNA form, the CDR3 reads TGTGCCACCATCCCACTAGCGGGAGGGCCTCGGAATGAGCAGTTCTTC. It codes for CATIPLAGGPRNEQFF.

There are many counts of this clonotype. The chain carries TRBV6-1 and TRBJ1-6; D unclear. The CDR3 totals 13 residues. Trimming left V 2 bases short and J 6 bases short, with 5 bases between. Germline CDR1 is MNHNS and CDR2 is SASEGT. CDR3 DNA sequence: TGTGCCAGCAGTGAAAAGGTTAATTCACCCCTCCACTTT. It translates to CASSEKVNSPLHF.

Many counts were recorded for this clonotype. The CDR3 nucleotides read TGTGCCAGCAGTTTCCTAGCGGCAGGGACGGAGACCCAGTACTTC. This gives the protein CASSFLAAGTETQYF. The gene calls are TRBV6-1 and TRBJ2-5; 7 bases are shared with TRBD2. The V gene's germline CDR1 is MNHNS and CDR2 SASEGT. The CDR3 loop spans 15 amino acids. V dropped 5 bases and J dropped 5; count of bases not matched to a gene: 11.

This clonotype was counted at least ten times. The gene calls are TRBV11-3 and TRBJ2-3; D uncertain. Germline CDR1 SGHNT, CDR2 YENEEA. This CDR3 region has 16 residues. With 1 base removed from V and 2 bases from J, the gap between germline ends came to 13 bases. Here the CDR3 DNA reads TGTGCCAGCAGCTTAGGAGCCGTTGGCTACACAGATACGCAGTATTTT. Protein: CASSLGAVGYTDTQYF.

This clonotype was found once. The V and J genes are TRBV27 and TRBJ2-2, with a tentative D call TRBD2 (5 bases). This CDR3 is 15 amino acids long. Germline lookup yields CDR1 MNHEY and CDR2 SMNVEV (reference sequence). V lost 3 bases and J 4 bases, leaving 12 bases between the germline ends. CDR3 nucleotide sequence: TGTGCCAGCAGTTTCGCTAGCCGCCTCACCGGGGAGCTGTTTTTT. This codes for CASSFASRLTGELFF.